The entry that follows covers one T cell receptor (beta chain) sequence. Its antigen is not known. Sequencing used immunoSEQ multiplex PCR; TCRdb keeps in-frame clones, though not all of them. Of 2,500,000 or so clones listed, roughly 93% are singletons. This specimen belongs to a study of shared clonotypes between healthy human individuals. The study, taken as a whole, reports: Shared clonotypes across all four donors exceeded non-shared ones in generation probability.

CDR3 length: 15 amino acids. The germline V gene encodes CDR1 MNHNS and CDR2 SASEGT. Trimming shortened V by 4 bases and J by 3 bases, and 12 bases separated the two germline ends. A CD45RA+ naive subset and a CD45RA-negative memory subset were split from CD4+ cells. The receptor was derived from a man aged 18 to 29 in good health. Some clones in this sample may be carry-over from other donors' samples. The sample taken for sequencing was naive CD4+ T cells from PBMCs. The subset was: CD45RA+ positively selected. This chain uses TRBV6-1 with TRBJ2-2, with D perhaps matching TRBD2 (6 bases). The CDR3 region is CASSVGGIDTGELFF. The CDR3 coding sequence is TGTGCCAGCAGTGTGGGAGGAATAGACACCGGGGAGCTGTTTTTT.